The entry below gives a single TCR beta chain sequence along with its context. The target antigen is unknown. The table came from immunoSEQ multiplex PCR; TCRdb's copy has only in-frame clones and leaves some out. The repertoire includes around 180,000 clones, 90% to 95% of them detected once, and around 1.6% sits in the top ten. This sample stems from a study of T cell responses to AZD1222 COVID-19 vaccine. Trimming removed 2 bases at V and 0 bases at J, with 14 bases between. This CDR3 contains 16 residues. The germline gives CDR1 SGHNT, CDR2 YYREEE (reference sequence). Study findings and constraints: Nearly half of the spike-specific TCRs reportedly recognize variant regions that carry no mutations. Of the AZD1222 recipients, only 5 or 6 were seropositive at baseline. Clonal diversity was possibly underestimated, and the donors were mostly white British, with more females.

Specimen: peripheral blood, collected 28 days after the second AZD1222 dose. The V call is TRBV5-4, the J call TRBJ1-2; D may be TRBD1 (5 bases). The sequence came from an adult who received the AZD1222 COVID-19 vaccine. The CDR3 loop is CASSFLEGHPNYGYTF. The CDR3 nucleotides are TGTGCCAGCAGCTTCCTCGAAGGACACCCTAACTATGGCTACACCTTC.